The TCR beta chain described here comes from a study of shared clonotypes between healthy human individuals (TCRdb year 2020). Regarding the study in general: Three men and a couple of women, aged 18 to 49 years, made up the cohort. Per donor, three plates each were used for CD4 naive and CD4 memory, two for CD8 naive, and one for CD8 memory. Blood TCR repertoires of five healthy adults were deeply sequenced to estimate repertoire size and the extent of clonotype sharing between individuals. To increase sequencing depth and limit assay-specific biases, different laboratories used diverse techniques to prepare libraries and sequence TCR repertoires. Between about 0.94 and 8.9 billion PBMCs per donor were obtained by leukapheresis.

Using the deep immunoSEQ assay, multiplex PCR amplified TCR CDR3 regions from genomic DNA. For each cell subset, the extracted genomic DNA was distributed evenly across all wells of several immunoSEQ 96-well plates, and each plate served as one replicate. For sorted subsets, 200 to 250 ng of genomic DNA, equivalent to roughly 30,000 T cell genomes, went into each replicate PCR. Purified libraries were measured with a Qubit 3.0 fluorometer, size-checked on a Bioanalyzer 2100, and measured again with the KAPA Library Quantification kit. Every immunoSEQ 96-well plate was sequenced on a dedicated single-read 150-cycle Illumina NextSeq 550 flow cell. The study's processing was this. The immunoSEQ output contained only junctional sequences without quality scores, so filtering could not match that applied to full-length reads. To assign V/J genes and CDR3, sequences were annotated using PyIR, a Python wrapper for IgBLAST v1.9, with IMGT germline references. Any read was removed if the V/J assignment was weak (E-value above 1e-6), the CDR3 was missing, or the read contained stop codons, out-of-frame junctions, or ambiguous translated residues. V3J clonotypes were defined as sequences sharing an identical inferred V gene, J gene, and CDR3 amino acid sequence. Percentage overlap between repertoires was computed as shared unique clonotypes divided by the size of the smaller repertoire. Repertoire richness was assessed with RTK rarefaction, the Chao1 estimator, and Recon v2.1 estimates of unobserved clonotypes. For all TCRbeta clonotypes obtained by the gDNA method from a few donors, generation probabilities were computed with OLGA. This is the immuneACCESS table as TCRdb keeps it, with only in-frame sequences that have V and J called. A part of the clones is gone; compared with another copy, unresolved V genes explain less than half, and the rest is unexplained. The V and J calls and the clone size are those of that table, but D and trimming were determined from the DNA. The sample records 640,000 or so clones, more than 70% of which are singletons. Approximately 1.8% of the sample belongs to the ten largest clones.

In the case of this clone: Its antigen is unknown. The sample holds no much larger clone one base away, and base qualities are not on file.

The CDR3 measures 12 amino acids from cysteine to phenylalanine. The kept DNA is CDR3 alone, 36 bases in frame from the first base. V and J are truncated by 6 bases and 7 bases respectively, leaving an intervening sequence of 13 bases. CDR1 is given as MNHEY and CDR2 as SVGAGI, both from the germline V gene. Donors were healthy HIV-negative adults with no recently reported acute infections or vaccinations. Every donor was a Caucasian adult residing in Nashville, Tennessee, USA. Magnetic negative selection was used to enrich CD4+ T cells, after which naive cells were positively selected on CD45RA and the negative fraction became the memory subset. Blood was obtained by leukapheresis, after which PBMCs were separated by Ficoll-Histopaque density gradient centrifugation and cryopreserved in liquid nitrogen vapor phase. Analytical flow cytometry was used to check the purity and quantity of each magnetically sorted T cell population. Each sorted fraction had its genomic DNA isolated and then quantified by UV absorbance on a Nanodrop 2000c.

The investigation overall reported the following: Sampling was limited to blood, and TCR repertoires in tissue likely differ from TCR repertoires in blood. Based on pairwise subsampling, the degree of clonotype sharing among donors was expected to be affected by sequencing depth. Roughly 5% of naive CD4, 3% to 3.5% of naive CD8, 2% to 2.5% of memory CD4, and 0.4% of memory CD8 clonotypes were shared across a few donors. Incomplete sequencing was indicated by rarefaction of sorted-subset datasets, despite the large sequencing depth. Larger estimated clonotype richness was generally found for naive subsets than for memory subsets. Because the study included only a small number of donors, the genetic and exposure-history diversity represented was limited. Compared with non-shared clonotypes, the clonotypes found in all four sorted-subset donors had higher generation probabilities.

Source material: memory CD4+ T cells sorted from blood. In the paper's terms, the cell subset or site label means: CD45RA-negative fraction. This chain is built from TRBV6-5 and TRBJ2-7, with the D gene too uncertain to name. This clonotype was sampled from a young woman in good health. The CDR3 region has the sequence CASRRLPGEQYF. The nucleotide sequence reads TGTGCCAGCAGACGCCTCCCCGGGGAGCAGTACTTC.